This T cell receptor (beta chain) comes out of a study of blood T cell repertoires in COVID-19. Across the study: Collection of acute and convalescent COVID-19 samples took place in the United States, Italy and Spain. T cells, B-cell-depleted T cells, or PBMCs provided the cDNA or gDNA that served as material.

Authors' data handling: Amplification from reference gene primers served as the basis for estimated nucleated cell counts. Profiled with immunoSEQ multiplex PCR; TCRdb holds only in-frame clones, not every one. V, J and clone size reflect that table, while D and trimming were determined from the DNA. The sample lists 100,000 to 120,000 clones, over 75% occurring once. There are 13 residues in the CDR3. Germline V CDR1 and CDR2: KGHSH, LQKENI. The junction had 4 bases not matched to a gene; V was cut back by 6 bases and J by 7 bases. The V and J genes are TRBV18 and TRBJ2-1, with TRBD1 matching 9 bases. This clonotype was obtained from a woman older than 75 with active or convalescent COVID-19. The sequencing input was peripheral blood. CDR3 sequence: CASSTGTGNEQFF. CDR3 DNA: TGTGCCAGCTCGACCGGGACAGGGAATGAGCAGTTCTTC.